Each of the 30 T cell receptor beta chains below was sequenced from the same sample in a study of vaccination and CD4 T cells after COVID-19. The sample's treatment: approximately 11-day PBMC culture with coronavirus spike peptide pools or control peptides (ViraFEST assay). Their antigen targets remain unknown. Sequencing of the DNA from cultured CD4+ T cells was carried out with the Oncomine TCR Beta short-read assay. One entry per CDR3 protein, called by TCRdb with MiXCR from the PCR reads. The data contain roughly 4,200 distinct CDR3 sequences, roughly a fifth of them singletons. The sequencing input was CD4+ T cells from blood, cultured in vitro. These receptors all stem from a human donor who had recovered from COVID-19.

This clonotype was seen once. This sequence joins TRBV4-2 and TRBJ1-4; TRBD1 might be the D (6 bases). The germline V and J ends were trimmed by 0 bases and 8 bases, with 13 bases remaining between them. The CDR3 has 15 residues. Germline loops: CDR1 LGHNA, CDR2 YNFKEQ. This chain's CDR3 is CASSQDRQVGEKLFF. CDR3 bases: TGTGCCAGCAGCCAAGACCGACAGGTGGGGGAAAAACTGTTTTTT.

This clonotype is judged large. This sequence joins TRBV5-5 and TRBJ2-7; 11 bases are a match to TRBD2. This CDR3 contains 15 residues. Germline CDR1 and CDR2: SGHKS and YYEKEE (reference sequence). The V and J ends lost 5 bases and 1 base, in that order; junction bases with no gene match: 5. CDR3 protein: CASSLTSGGSYEQYF. CDR3 sequence (DNA): TGTGCCAGCAGTCTAACTAGCGGGGGTTCCTACGAGCAGTACTTC.

The chain combines TRBV19 with TRBJ1-5, with D possibly being TRBD1 (5 bases). The V end lost 6 bases, the J end lost 1 base, and 10 bases lay between the germline ends. Germline V CDR1 and CDR2: LNHDA, SQIVND (reference sequence). The CDR3 runs to 14 residues. CDR3 DNA: TGTGCCAGTAGGGGGCAGACGAGCAATCAGCCCCAGCATTTT. Encoded protein: CASRGQTSNQPQHF. Complete variable domain (other parts from reference TRBV19 and TRBJ1-5): DGGITQSPKYLFRKEGQNVTLSCEQNLNHDAMYWYRQDPGQGLRLIYYSQIVNDFQKGDIAEGYSVSREKKESFPLTVTSAQKNPTAFYLCASRGQTSNQPQHFGDGTRLSIL.

This clonotype was recorded a few times. The chain has TRBV19 and TRBJ1-2, with D unclear. This CDR3 spans 16 amino acids. V gave up 10 bases and J gave up 4 bases, with 25 bases separating them. Looked up from germline, CDR1 is LNHDA and CDR2 is SQIVND (reference sequence). The DNA of the CDR3 is TGTGCCACCAACACCCAAAAGGTCTCTGTAGCCTATGGCTACACCTTC. This sequence encodes CATNTQKVSVAYGYTF.

The chain joins TRBV7-9 to TRBJ2-1, with 12 bases fitting TRBD2. Germline assignment: CDR1 SEHNR and CDR2 FQNEAQ (reference sequence). J was trimmed by 10 bases and V by 3 bases; bases with no gene match: 1. CDR3 size: 13 residues. CDR3 DNA: TGTGCCAGCAGCTTGACTAGCGGGGGAGAGCAGTTCTTC. Translated: CASSLTSGGEQFF.

Only a few counts were recorded for this clonotype. V gene TRBV4-1 combines with J gene TRBJ2-7, with D unclear. Trimming shortened V by 2 bases and J by 5 bases, and 10 bases separated the two germline ends. The germline V gene encodes CDR1 MGHRA and CDR2 YSYEKL. This CDR3 contains 13 residues. The CDR3 region is CASSQQVMDEQYF. The CDR3 DNA follows: TGCGCCAGCAGCCAACAGGTAATGGACGAGCAGTACTTC.

V and J are TRBV12-3 or TRBV12-4 and TRBJ1-1; D call uncertain. Trimming took off 3 bases at V and 6 bases at J, with 11 bases between the two ends. The CDR3 has 13 amino acids. CDR3 nucleotide sequence: TGTGCCAGCAGTTTGTTAATGTCCGCTGAAGCTTTCTTT. Amino acid sequence: CASSLLMSAEAFF.

The chain links TRBV20-1 to TRBJ1-4; a weak D match, TRBD1 (5 bases). This CDR3 spans 15 amino acids. CDR1 and CDR2 from the germline V gene are DFQATT and SNEGSKA (reference sequence). Trimming shortened V by 5 bases and J by 1 base, and 14 bases separated the two germline ends. Here the CDR3 reads CSASQWGETNEKLFF. The CDR3 nucleotides read TGCAGTGCTTCCCAGTGGGGGGAAACTAATGAAAAACTGTTTTTT.

This clonotype has just a few counts. The chain couples TRBV6-2 or TRBV6-3 to TRBJ1-2; the D gene is possibly TRBD1 (5 bases). The CDR3 runs 12 residues. CDR1 MNHEY and CDR2 SVGEGT come from the germline V gene. V lost 7 bases and J 8 bases, leaving 14 bases between the germline ends. CDR3 sequence (DNA): TGTGCCAGCACCCCTCGGGGGAGAGGCTACACCTTC. Encoded protein: CASTPRGRGYTF.

The rearrangement uses TRBV3-1 and TRBJ1-2, with D hard to call. Trimming removed 4 bases at V and 1 base at J, with 4 bases between. Germline CDR1 LGHDT, CDR2 YNNKEL (reference sequence). The CDR3 contains 12 residues. The chain's CDR3 is CASSLSNYGYTF. As DNA, the CDR3 is TGTGCCAGCAGCCTCAGTAACTATGGCTACACCTTC.

The J gene is TRBJ2-3, the V gene TRBV19; perhaps TRBD2 as D (5 bases). The CDR3 contains 16 residues. Germline lookup yields CDR1 LNHDA and CDR2 SQIVND (reference sequence). The V end was cut by 4 bases, the J end by 1 base, with 15 bases between. CDR3 in DNA: TGTGCCAGTAGTACCAGACTACGGCGTGGCACAGATACGCAGTATTTT. Its translation is CASSTRLRRGTDTQYF.

This clonotype is judged large. This sequence joins TRBV7-9 and TRBJ2-3; D not resolved. Germline CDR1 is SEHNR and CDR2 is FQNEAQ (reference sequence). The length of the CDR3 is 15 residues. V lost 5 bases, J lost 3 bases, and 15 bases lay in between. Written as DNA, the CDR3 is TGTGCCAGCAGCCCAACGGCGGCGGTTACAGATACGCAGTATTTT. Translating gives CASSPTAAVTDTQYF.

This clonotype was seen more than once but under ten times. The CDR3 coding sequence is TGCGCCAGCAGCTTAGCTAGCGGGGTGTCTGGGGCCAACGTCCTGACTTTC. It specifies CASSLASGVSGANVLTF. The V and J genes are TRBV5-1 and TRBJ2-6; the match to TRBD2 covers 9 bases. Germline V CDR1 and CDR2: SGHRS, YFSETQ. After removal of 2 bases from V and 1 base from J, the junction contained 4 bases not matched to a gene. The CDR3 has 17 amino acids.

A few counts support this clonotype. The chain recombines TRBV20-1 with TRBJ1-5; D possibly corresponds to TRBD1 (6 bases). Germline V lookup: CDR1 DFQATT, CDR2 SNEGSKA (reference sequence). With 5 bases removed from V and 0 bases from J, the gap between germline ends came to 11 bases. The CDR3 totals 14 residues. The DNA of the CDR3 is TGCAGTGCTCTTCAGGGGAATAGCAATCAGCCCCAGCATTTT. Translated, it gives CSALQGNSNQPQHF.

The gene calls are TRBV5-1 and TRBJ1-2; the D gene is possibly TRBD1 (5 bases). The CDR3 length is 13 residues. Germline V gene lookup returns CDR1 SGHRS and CDR2 YFSETQ. V lost 2 bases and J 4 bases, leaving 9 bases between the germline ends. The CDR3: CASSFDRGYGYTF. DNA for the CDR3: TGCGCCAGCAGCTTTGATAGGGGCTATGGCTACACCTTC.

This clonotype was counted only a few times. CDR3: CASSSHRKDTEAFF. CDR3 nucleotides: TGTGCCAGCAGCTCCCACAGGAAAGACACTGAAGCTTTCTTT. The gene calls are TRBV7-8 and TRBJ1-1; possible D gene TRBD1, 5 bases. This CDR3 has 14 amino acids. V lost 4 bases, J lost 3 bases, and 12 bases lay in between. Germline V lookup: CDR1 SGHVS, CDR2 FQNEAQ.

The chain combines TRBV2 with TRBJ1-5, with 7 nucleotides matching TRBD1. Germline assignment: CDR1 SNHLY and CDR2 FYNNEI. The CDR3 runs 15 residues. Losses at the gene ends were 4 bases for V and 7 bases for J; bases not matched to a gene: 10. The CDR3 sequence: CASSGDQGGGQPQHF. The CDR3 region has the DNA TGTGCCAGCAGTGGGGACCAGGGGGGGGGGCAGCCCCAGCATTTT.

The gene calls are TRBV20-1 and TRBJ1-5; TRBD1 aligns across 8 bases. CDR3 length: 16 amino acids. With V trimmed by 3 bases and J by 0 bases, 7 bases remained unmatched. From germline, CDR1 is DFQATT and CDR2 SNEGSKA (reference sequence). The CDR3 coding sequence is TGCAGTGCTAGTCATTCTACAGGGGGTAGCAATCAGCCCCAGCATTTT. It codes for CSASHSTGGSNQPQHF.

This sequence joins TRBV4-1 and TRBJ2-5; 11 bases fit TRBD2. Looked up from germline, CDR1 is MGHRA and CDR2 is YSYEKL. The junction had 2 bases not matched to a gene; V was cut back by 1 base and J by 4 bases. The CDR3 is made up of 15 amino acids. The CDR3 DNA reads TGCGCCAGCAGCCAAGGACTAGCGGGGACAGAGACCCAGTACTTC. Amino acids: CASSQGLAGTETQYF.

This clonotype showed up just a few times. The gene calls are TRBV7-3 and TRBJ2-3; tentatively, D is TRBD2 (7 bases). The V gene's germline CDR1 is SGHTA and CDR2 FQGTGA. The V end was cut by 6 bases, the J end by 0 bases, with 13 bases between. This CDR3 is 15 amino acids long. CDR3: CASSTGGRSTDTQYF. CDR3 bases: TGTGCCAGCAGTACGGGGGGCCGGAGCACAGATACGCAGTATTTT. The full variable domain, completed using reference TRBV7-3 and TRBJ2-3, is GAGVSQTPSNKVTEKGKYVELRCDPISGHTALYWYRQSLGQGPEFLIYFQGTGAADDSGLPNDRFFAVRPEGSVSTLKIQRTERGDSAVYLCASSTGGRSTDTQYFGPGTRLTVL.

This clonotype was counted a few times. The genes are TRBV2 and TRBJ2-7; the D is unclear. V lost 1 base to trimming and J lost 7 bases, with 5 bases between them. Germline V gene sequence: CDR1 SNHLY, CDR2 FYNNEI. The CDR3 has 11 residues. As DNA, the CDR3 is TGTGCCAGCAGTGAAGTACGGGAGCAGTACTTC. It translates to CASSEVREQYF.

In DNA form, the CDR3 reads TGTGCCAGCAGCATGGGACTTCAAGAGACCCAGTACTTC. It translates to CASSMGLQETQYF. The chain combines TRBV7-3 with TRBJ2-5; D possibly corresponds to TRBD2 (6 bases). The V gene's germline CDR1 is SGHTA and CDR2 FQGTGA. The CDR3 consists of 13 residues. V dropped 5 bases and J dropped 2 bases, with 9 bases sitting between them.

The CDR3 nucleotides read TGTGCCAGCAGTGAACCAAGGGAGACAGATTTCTATAATTCACCCCTCCACTTT. This codes for CASSEPRETDFYNSPLHF. This chain joins TRBV6-1 and TRBJ1-6; tentative D call: TRBD1 (5 bases). In germline, CDR1 is MNHNS, CDR2 SASEGT. The CDR3 spans 18 residues. V shed 2 bases and J shed 3 bases, with 17 bases lying between them.

This clonotype is labeled medium-sized. This sequence joins TRBV20-1 and TRBJ1-2; D possibly corresponds to TRBD1 (6 bases). This CDR3 spans 15 amino acids. Germline V lookup: CDR1 DFQATT, CDR2 SNEGSKA (reference sequence). V was pared by 0 bases and J by 3 bases, with 14 bases between. The CDR3: CSARDLQGRDYGYTF. The CDR3 region has the DNA TGCAGTGCTAGAGATTTACAGGGCAGGGACTATGGCTACACCTTC.

This clonotype counts as large. The chain carries TRBV24-1 and TRBJ1-4, with D possibly matching TRBD1 (6 bases). Trimming pared 8 bases from V and 5 bases from J, leaving 20 bases between. This CDR3 has 16 amino acids. The germline CDR1 and CDR2 sequences are KGHDR and SFDVKD. CDR3 in amino acids: CATNMSVRTANEKLFF. CDR3 nucleotide sequence: TGTGCCACCAACATGTCCGTACGGACAGCGAATGAAAAACTGTTTTTT.

The chain employs TRBV29-1 and TRBJ2-7; D assignment may be TRBD1 or TRBD2 (6 bases each). The V gene lost 4 bases and the J gene lost 0 bases, with 10 bases spanning the gap. CDR1 SQVTM and CDR2 ANQGSEA come from the germline V gene. The CDR3 spans 13 residues. The CDR3 nucleotides are TGCAGCGTTGCGGGGGCAATCTCCTACGAGCAGTACTTC. This gives the protein CSVAGAISYEQYF.

The chain carries TRBV6-1 and TRBJ1-2; TRBD1 matches at 7 bases. V shed 3 bases and J 3 bases; nucleotides not matched to a gene: 7. Germline V CDR1 and CDR2: MNHNS, SASEGT. There are 15 residues in the CDR3. The CDR3: CASSERGGGYYGYTF. DNA of the CDR3: TGTGCCAGCAGTGAGAGGGGAGGGGGCTACTATGGCTACACCTTC.

By share, this clonotype counts as medium-sized (0.01 to 0.1%). This chain uses TRBV20-1 with TRBJ1-6; no clear D gene. V was trimmed by 3 bases and J by 4 bases, leaving 13 bases between them. Germline V lookup: CDR1 DFQATT, CDR2 SNEGSKA (reference sequence). The CDR3 length is 15 residues. This CDR3 reads CSARTEKGYNSPLHF. In DNA form, the CDR3 reads TGCAGTGCTAGGACGGAGAAAGGGTATAATTCACCCCTCCACTTT.

Points on this clonotype: Its ends do not fully match the called genes, so a read error is possible. The V and J genes are TRBV6-1 and TRBJ1-3, with D tentatively TRBD1 (6 bases). CDR1 is MNHNS and CDR2 is SASEGT in the germline V gene. This CDR3 is 15 amino acids long. The CDR3: CASSRLQGTGNTTYF. The CDR3, as DNA: TGTGCCAGCAGTAGATTACAGGGTACTGGAAACACCACATATTTT.

This clonotype was counted only a few times. The rearrangement joins TRBV20-1 to TRBJ1-1, with D possibly TRBD1 on 6 matching bases. CDR3 length: 12 amino acids. Germline CDR1 DFQATT, CDR2 SNEGSKA (reference sequence). In DNA, the CDR3 is TGCAGCGAGGGGGGGCTGAACACTGAAGCTTTCTTT. This codes for CSEGGLNTEAFF.